The 32 T cell receptor beta chains given below trace back to one sample, sequenced in a study of neurological immune-mediated disorders (dated by TCRdb to 2018 to 2020). Libraries came from 5' RACE. Sequencing was carried out with an Illumina HiSeq 2500. In TCRdb, the public reads were trimmed at Q25 with fastp and aligned with MiXCR, with productive beta chains retained. Each record represents a unique CDR3 protein, reported with the most common genes and DNA among its rows. A total of over 65,000 distinct CDR3 sequences appear in this sample, approximately 2.4% of them only once. More than 0.95% of the sample belongs to the ten largest clones. The sample taken for sequencing was PBMCs. The receptors were gathered from a woman aged 25 to 39 with multiple sclerosis.

This clonotype was observed at least ten times. The chain couples TRBV20-1 to TRBJ2-7; D remains ambiguous. Trimming shortened V by 4 bases and J by 3 bases, and 7 bases separated the two germline ends. The CDR3 has 11 residues. CDR1 and CDR2 from the germline V gene are DFQATT and SNEGSKA (reference sequence). CDR3 DNA: TGCAGTGCTAAAATCGGCTACGAGCAGTACTTC. This gives the protein CSAKIGYEQYF.

At least ten counts were recorded for this clonotype. The chain employs TRBV11-2 and TRBJ1-5; possibly TRBD1 for D (5 bases). Trimming removed 8 bases at V and 0 bases at J, with 11 bases between. Germline lookup yields CDR1 SGHAT and CDR2 FQNNGV. This CDR3 contains 14 residues. CDR3 nucleotides: TGTGCCAGCTCGGGGCGCGATAGCAATCAGCCCCAGCATTTT. It specifies CASSGRDSNQPQHF.

This clonotype was recorded at least ten times. This rearrangement joins TRBV3-1 to TRBJ2-1; D is perhaps TRBD2 (5 bases). In germline, CDR1 is LGHDT, CDR2 YNNKEL (reference sequence). The CDR3 is 17 residues long. Trimming left V 1 base short and J 9 bases short, with 22 bases between. The CDR3 DNA is TGTGCCAGCAGCCAAGCGGGATGGGAGACGATTTTTGGTGAGCAGTTCTTC. It codes for CASSQAGWETIFGEQFF.

This clonotype was seen at least ten times. The chain links TRBV12-3 or TRBV12-4 to TRBJ1-5; TRBD1 aligns across 10 bases. The V and J ends lost 6 bases and 2 bases, in that order; junction bases with no gene match: 4. The CDR3 covers 15 residues. The CDR3 loop reads CASRSGTGGNQPQHF. The CDR3 region has the DNA TGTGCCAGCAGATCCGGGACAGGGGGCAATCAGCCCCAGCATTTT.

This clonotype has ten or more counts. The genes are TRBV9 and TRBJ2-5; D is perhaps TRBD1 (6 bases). Germline-derived CDR1 and CDR2 are SGDLS and YYNGEE. The V end lost 3 bases, the J end lost 2 bases, and 14 bases lay between the germline ends. This CDR3 has 15 residues. The CDR3 is CASSERGRGQETQYF. CDR3 DNA: TGTGCCAGCAGCGAAAGGGGCAGGGGACAAGAGACCCAGTACTTC.

There are many counts of this clonotype. The chain recombines TRBV20-1 with TRBJ2-1; possibly TRBD2 for D (6 bases). Germline values: CDR1 DFQATT, CDR2 SNEGSKA (reference sequence). CDR3 length: 14 amino acids. V was clipped by 3 bases and J by 6 bases, with 15 bases between them. CDR3 sequence (DNA): TGCAGTGCTAGGATGGACTATTCAGGCAATGAGCAGTTCTTC. Translating gives CSARMDYSGNEQFF.

This clonotype has ten or more counts. The V gene is TRBV7-9, the J gene TRBJ2-5; D is undetermined. CDR3 length: 14 amino acids. Germline-derived CDR1 and CDR2 are SEHNR and FQNEAQ (reference sequence). With 6 bases removed from V and 2 bases from J, the gap between germline ends came to 13 bases. CDR3 loop: CASSPDHLQETQYF. DNA of the CDR3: TGTGCCAGCAGTCCTGACCACTTGCAAGAGACCCAGTACTTC.

This clonotype was picked up many times. The J gene is TRBJ2-5, the V gene TRBV4-2; weak D call: TRBD2 (5 bases). The germline gives CDR1 LGHNA, CDR2 YNFKEQ. V dropped 0 bases and J dropped 4 bases, with 9 bases sitting between them. The CDR3 loop spans 14 amino acids. The DNA of the CDR3 is TGTGCCAGCAGCCAAGACAGGAGGAGAGAGACCCAGTACTTC. Amino acid sequence: CASSQDRRRETQYF.

This clonotype came up many times. The V call is TRBV7-2, the J call TRBJ1-4, with unresolved D. Deletions cut 2 bases from V and 5 bases from J, with 12 bases between. This CDR3 contains 15 residues. CDR1 and CDR2 (germline): SGHTA, FQGNSA. CDR3 sequence: CASSLSRGVNEKLFF. CDR3 in DNA: TGTGCCAGCAGCTTATCCAGAGGCGTCAATGAAAAACTGTTTTTT.

The sample holds many counts of this clonotype. The CDR3 reads CATSDAIAGWSYNEQFF. The CDR3 nucleotides are TGTGCCACCAGTGATGCTATAGCGGGATGGTCCTACAATGAGCAGTTCTTC. This chain connects TRBV24-1 to TRBJ2-1, with 8 bases identical to TRBD2. Germline V gene lookup returns CDR1 KGHDR and CDR2 SFDVKD. The CDR3 is made up of 17 amino acids. V dropped 3 bases and J dropped 1; count of bases not matched to a gene: 7.

This clonotype appeared many times. The rearrangement uses TRBV10-3 and TRBJ2-7; D may be TRBD1 (6 bases). The germline V gene has CDR1 ENHRY and CDR2 SYGVKD. Trimming left V 0 bases short and J 3 bases short, with 12 bases between. The CDR3 runs to 15 residues. The CDR3 reads CAISESEQGHYEQYF. CDR3 in DNA: TGTGCCATCAGTGAGTCGGAACAGGGCCACTACGAGCAGTACTTC.

This clonotype came up a few times. CDR3 amino acids: CASSSAGNEKLFF. The CDR3 DNA is TGTGCCAGCAGCTCGGCGGGCAATGAAAAACTGTTTTTT. This chain joins TRBV11-2 and TRBJ1-4; D not resolved. This CDR3 spans 13 amino acids. Germline-derived CDR1 and CDR2 are SGHAT and FQNNGV. The V and J ends lost 4 bases and 5 bases respectively, with 8 bases between them. The whole variable domain, remainder taken from reference TRBV11-2 and TRBJ1-4, is EAGVAQSPRYKIIEKRQSVAFWCNPISGHATLYWYQQILGQGPKLLIQFQNNGVVDDSQLPKDRFSAERLKGVDSTLKIQPAKLEDSAVYLCASSSAGNEKLFFGSGTQLSVL.

This clonotype was detected many times. This chain joins TRBV5-1 and TRBJ2-7; possibly TRBD2 for D (7 bases). CDR1 and CDR2 (germline): SGHRS, YFSETQ. CDR3 length: 16 amino acids. The ends were cut back, 4 bases at V and 0 bases at J, with 17 bases in the middle. DNA for the CDR3: TGCGCCAGCAGCCCAGGGGCTGGCGGGAGCTCCTACGAGCAGTACTTC. Protein product: CASSPGAGGSSYEQYF.

The table lists this clonotype with many counts. This chain connects TRBV9 to TRBJ2-3; D is undetermined. V lost 0 bases to trimming and J lost 1 base, with 12 bases between them. This CDR3 contains 16 residues. CDR1 is SGDLS, CDR2 YYNGEE, per germline. This CDR3 is CASSVEDGVGTDTQYF. The CDR3 coding sequence is TGTGCCAGCAGCGTAGAGGACGGAGTGGGCACAGATACGCAGTATTTT. The complete variable domain, with remaining parts taken from reference TRBV9 and TRBJ2-3, reads DSGVTQTPKHLITATGQRVTLRCSPRSGDLSVYWYQQSLDQGLQFLIQYYNGEERAKGNILERFSAQQFPDLHSELNLSSLELGDSALYFCASSVEDGVGTDTQYFGPGTRLTVL.

This clonotype was seen at least ten times. The rearrangement links TRBV5-1 to TRBJ2-5; tentatively, D is TRBD2 (6 bases). This CDR3 has 14 residues. Trimming left V 4 bases short and J 5 bases short, with 15 bases between. Germline V lookup: CDR1 SGHRS, CDR2 YFSETQ. CDR3 region: CASSPGPGEETQYF. DNA of the CDR3: TGCGCCAGCAGCCCGGGACCGGGGGAGGAGACCCAGTACTTC.

The chain recombines TRBV7-9 with TRBJ2-6; D gene uncertain. The germline V and J ends were trimmed by 0 bases and 1 base, with 4 bases remaining between them. Germline assignment: CDR1 SEHNR and CDR2 FQNEAQ (reference sequence). The CDR3 contains 15 residues. The CDR3 sequence: CASSLALSGANVLTF. CDR3 coding DNA: TGTGCCAGCAGCTTAGCCCTTTCTGGGGCCAACGTCCTGACTTTC.

In its sample, this clonotype was seen many times. This sequence joins TRBV2 and TRBJ2-1, with 10 nucleotides matching TRBD2. The ends lost 7 bases at V and 9 bases at J; junction bases unmatched: 9. Germline CDR1 and CDR2: SNHLY and FYNNEI. The CDR3 runs 14 residues. The CDR3 DNA sequence: TGTGCCAGCATCCTAGCGGGAGTAGGCGGTGAGCAGTTCTTC. Residues: CASILAGVGGEQFF.

The rearrangement joins TRBV24-1 to TRBJ2-2, with 12 positions matching TRBD2. The germline CDR1 and CDR2 sequences are KGHDR and SFDVKD. This CDR3 region has 17 residues. With 1 base clipped from V and 4 bases from J, the junction kept 3 bases outside the gene matches. The CDR3 protein is CATSDLLAGGGTGELFF. In nucleotides, the CDR3 is TGTGCCACCAGTGATTTACTAGCGGGAGGTGGCACCGGGGAGCTGTTTTTT.

Many counts were recorded for this clonotype. CDR3 DNA: TGTGCCAGCAGCTTTTCAGGGTCCTCCTACGAGCAGTACTTC. Translation: CASSFSGSSYEQYF. The J gene is TRBJ2-7, the V gene TRBV7-2, with a weak D call TRBD1 (5 bases). V was shortened by 3 bases and J by 0 bases, with 9 bases between the two germline ends. The V gene's germline CDR1 is SGHTA and CDR2 FQGNSA. CDR3 length equals 14 residues. The entire variable domain, with the rest obtained from reference TRBV7-2 and TRBJ2-7, is as follows: GAGVSQSPSNKVTEKGKDVELRCDPISGHTALYWYRQSLGQGLEFLIYFQGNSAPDKSGLPSDRFSAERTGGSVSTLTIQRTQQEDSAVYLCASSFSGSSYEQYFGPGTRLTVT.

Sample share makes this clonotype medium-sized. The chain recombines TRBV15 with TRBJ2-3, with a tentative D call TRBD2 (6 bases). Germline V gene sequence: CDR1 LNHNV, CDR2 YYDKDF (reference sequence). V was shortened by 3 bases and J by 4 bases, with 17 bases between the two germline ends. The CDR3 spans 16 residues. The CDR3 protein is CATSRLSGKGSDTQYF. The CDR3 bases are TGTGCCACCAGCAGGCTTAGCGGAAAGGGGTCAGATACGCAGTATTTT. Variable domain in full (rest from reference TRBV15 and TRBJ2-3): DAMVIQNPRYQVTQFGKPVTLSCSQTLNHNVMYWYQQKSSQAPKLLFHYYDKDFNNEADTPDNFQSRRPNTSFCFLDIRSPGLGDTAMYLCATSRLSGKGSDTQYFGPGTRLTVL.

In its sample, this clonotype was seen many times. The chain has TRBV18 and TRBJ1-2; 9 nucleotides agree with TRBD1. V lost 5 bases, J lost 1 base, and 8 bases stayed unmatched. The CDR3 has 16 residues. Germline CDR1 reads KGHSH; CDR2 reads LQKENI. The CDR3 spells CASSETGTGSNYGYTF. Written as DNA, the CDR3 is TGTGCCAGCTCAGAAACCGGGACAGGGAGTAACTATGGCTACACCTTC.

This clonotype has a count of ten or more. The chain links TRBV7-2 to TRBJ1-5; 7 positions match TRBD1. This CDR3 has 14 amino acids. The V segment lost 5 bases and the J segment 4 bases; nucleotides outside the gene matches: 5. Germline CDR1 and CDR2: SGHTA and FQGNSA. In DNA, the CDR3 is TGTGCCAGCAGCGCCTTACAGGGGAATCAGCCCCAGCATTTT. Encoded protein: CASSALQGNQPQHF.

This clonotype has a count of ten or more. The V call is TRBV20-1, the J call TRBJ2-1; D is undetermined. Germline V gene data show CDR1 as DFQATT and CDR2 as SNEGSKA (reference sequence). This CDR3 comprises 13 residues. V gave up 2 bases and J gave up 10 bases, with 15 bases separating them. CDR3 in DNA: TGCAGTGCTAGATCCGACCAATCCCCAGAGCAGTTCTTC. It encodes CSARSDQSPEQFF.

This clonotype appeared many times. This rearrangement joins TRBV5-1 to TRBJ2-2; 8 bases align to TRBD2. The CDR3 is made up of 16 amino acids. Germline loops: CDR1 SGHRS, CDR2 YFSETQ. Losses at the gene ends were 2 bases for V and 0 bases for J; bases not matched to a gene: 3. The CDR3, as DNA: TGCGCCAGCAGCTTTCAAGCGGGGGCGAACACCGGGGAGCTGTTTTTT. It encodes CASSFQAGANTGELFF.

This clonotype occurred many times. The rearrangement uses TRBV5-5 and TRBJ2-1; D is unresolved. V lost 3 bases and J 10 bases, leaving 8 bases between the germline ends. CDR1 SGHKS and CDR2 YYEKEE come from the germline V gene (reference sequence). The CDR3 sequence is 11 residues long. CDR3 in amino acids: CASSSELEQFF. In DNA form, the CDR3 reads TGTGCCAGCAGCTCCGAACTGGAGCAGTTCTTC.

This clonotype has ten or more counts. The chain carries TRBV5-1 and TRBJ2-1; TRBD1 agrees at 9 bases. V lost 4 bases and J lost 8; bases outside the gene matches: 10. CDR1 SGHRS and CDR2 YFSETQ come from the germline V gene. The length of the CDR3 is 15 residues. This CDR3 is CASSPWDRETDEQFF. In DNA, the CDR3 is TGCGCCAGCAGCCCCTGGGACAGGGAAACGGATGAGCAGTTCTTC.

This clonotype was seen repeatedly, ten times or more. This chain links TRBV20-1 with TRBJ2-5; possibly TRBD2 for D (5 bases). The CDR3 spans 14 residues. V was trimmed by 4 bases and J by 5 bases, leaving 17 bases between them. Germline values: CDR1 DFQATT, CDR2 SNEGSKA (reference sequence). The CDR3 reads CSATGLPLGETQYF. CDR3 coding DNA: TGCAGTGCTACCGGACTTCCGCTTGGGGAGACCCAGTACTTC.

This clonotype was detected many times. The CDR3: CASRDLTGDEQFF. In nucleotides, the CDR3 is TGCGCCAGCAGGGACCTGACAGGGGACGAGCAGTTCTTC. The chain uses TRBV5-1 and TRBJ2-1; 8 positions agree with TRBD1. Germline V CDR1 and CDR2: SGHRS, YFSETQ. V lost 5 bases and J lost 10; bases outside the gene matches: 8. There are 13 residues in the CDR3.

This clonotype was recorded many times. The chain employs TRBV6-5 and TRBJ1-3, with D unresolved. The CDR3 runs to 15 residues. CDR1 is MNHEY, CDR2 SVGAGI, per germline. Trimming left V 6 bases short and J 0 bases short, with 12 bases between. The CDR3 region has the DNA TGTGCCAGCAGACCCGACCGGTTCTCTGGAAACACCATATATTTT. This codes for CASRPDRFSGNTIYF.

The table lists this clonotype with many counts. This chain joins TRBV3-1 and TRBJ2-1; D is perhaps TRBD1 (5 bases). The V end lost 1 base, the J end lost 8 bases, and 21 bases lay between the germline ends. The CDR3 totals 17 residues. Germline V gene sequence: CDR1 LGHDT, CDR2 YNNKEL (reference sequence). This CDR3 reads CASSQARQSHRPHEQFF. CDR3 nucleotides: TGTGCCAGCAGCCAAGCCCGACAGTCCCACCGCCCCCATGAGCAGTTCTTC.

There are many counts of this clonotype. J is TRBJ2-3 and V is TRBV7-2; 8 positions agree with TRBD2. The germline gives CDR1 SGHTA, CDR2 FQGNSA. The CDR3 is made up of 15 amino acids. V was clipped by 5 bases and J by 2 bases; unmatched bases: 6. CDR3 loop: CASSPWREATDTQYF. Written as DNA, the CDR3 is TGTGCCAGCAGCCCATGGCGGGAGGCCACAGATACGCAGTATTTT.

Ten or more counts support this clonotype. The J gene is TRBJ1-4, the V gene TRBV29-1; the match to TRBD1 covers 7 bases. J gave up 7 bases and V 7 bases, and 9 bases lay outside the gene matches. The CDR3 covers 13 residues. CDR1 is SQVTM and CDR2 is ANQGSEA in the germline V gene. CDR3 sequence (DNA): TGCAGCGCTCTACAGGGGAAAGGTGAAAAACTGTTTTTT. It codes for CSALQGKGEKLFF.